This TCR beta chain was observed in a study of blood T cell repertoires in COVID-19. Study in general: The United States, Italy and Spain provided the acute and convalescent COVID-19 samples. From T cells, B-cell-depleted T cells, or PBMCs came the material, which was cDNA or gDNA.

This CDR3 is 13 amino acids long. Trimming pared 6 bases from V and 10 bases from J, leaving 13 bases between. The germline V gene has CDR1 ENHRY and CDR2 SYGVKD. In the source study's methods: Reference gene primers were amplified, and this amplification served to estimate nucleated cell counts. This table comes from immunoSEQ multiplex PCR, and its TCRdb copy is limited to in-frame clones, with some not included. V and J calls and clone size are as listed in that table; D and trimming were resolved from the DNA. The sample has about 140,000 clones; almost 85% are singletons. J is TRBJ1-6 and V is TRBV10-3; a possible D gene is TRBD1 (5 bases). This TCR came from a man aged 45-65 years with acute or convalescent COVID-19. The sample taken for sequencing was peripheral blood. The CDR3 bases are TGTGCCATCAGGTCGGGGGAAAGATCACCCCTCCACTTT. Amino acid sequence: CAIRSGERSPLHF.